This is a list of T cell receptor beta chains from one sample in a study of blood T cell repertoires in COVID-19. The protocol was immunoSEQ multiplex PCR, while the TCRdb copy is restricted to in-frame clones and leaves out a portion. This table has about 160,000 clones, about 83% appearing once. The source material was peripheral blood. The origin of the receptors is a woman in her 70s with COVID-19, enrolled during active disease. CDR3s include the opening cysteine and the closing phenylalanine or tryptophan. A D gene is named only where the DNA matches it firmly. Some rows mark clone size as missing; the rest say once, few, many or name a class of expanded clone.

v_call	d_call	clone_size	j_call	cdr3_aa	cdr3_nt
TRBV5-1	.	.	TRBJ2-1	CASSPGFLAGEHEQFF	TGCGCCAGCAGCCCGGGTTTTCTGGCAGGGGAACATGAGCAGTTCTTC
TRBV7-2	.	once	TRBJ2-5	CASSLRSGDQETQYF	TGTGCCAGCAGCTTACGCTCAGGGGATCAAGAGACCCAGTACTTC
TRBV5-1	.	.	TRBJ2-3	CASSLMSHDTQYF	TGCGCCAGCAGCTTGATGAGTCATGATACGCAGTATTTT
TRBV10-3	TRBD1	.	TRBJ2-7	CAISESTGQSYEQYF	TGTGCCATCAGTGAGTCGACAGGGCAGTCCTACGAGCAGTACTTC
TRBV9	TRBD1	.	TRBJ1-3	CASSALHRGAFSGNTIYF	TGTGCCAGCAGCGCGCTTCACAGGGGCGCTTTCTCTGGAAACACCATATATTTT
TRBV28	TRBD1	.	TRBJ1-2	CASRHIYRTGRVGYTF	TGTGCCAGCAGACACATTTACCGGACAGGGAGGGTTGGCTACACCTTC
TRBV28	TRBD1	.	TRBJ1-2	CASSSSDRHYGYTF	TGTGCCAGCAGTTCGTCGGACAGGCACTATGGCTACACCTTC
TRBV4-1	.	.	TRBJ1-1	CASSQTGQLNTEAFF	TGCGCCAGCAGCCAAACAGGACAGCTGAACACTGAAGCTTTCTTT
TRBV5-1	TRBD1	.	TRBJ1-4	CASSLGGQQNEKLFF	TGCGCCAGCAGCTTGGGGGGACAGCAAAATGAAAAACTGTTTTTT
TRBV5-1	.	.	TRBJ1-1	CASSWFGGEMNTEAFF	TGCGCCAGCAGCTGGTTCGGGGGGGAAATGAACACTGAAGCTTTCTTT
TRBV6-5	.	.	TRBJ2-1	CASHDRTSYNEQFF	TGTGCCAGCCATGACAGGACCTCCTACAATGAGCAGTTCTTC
TRBV5-5	.	.	TRBJ2-2	CASSLLDTNTGELFF	TGTGCCAGCAGCTTATTGGACACCAACACCGGGGAGCTGTTTTTT
TRBV29-1	TRBD1	.	TRBJ2-7	CSVLGGTGQDEQYF	TGCAGCGTCCTTGGCGGGACAGGGCAAGACGAGCAGTACTTC
TRBV3-1/TRBV3-2	TRBD1	.	TRBJ1-3	CASSSTGGPGNTIYF	TGTGCCAGCAGCTCCACAGGGGGCCCTGGAAACACCATATATTTT
TRBV3-1/TRBV3-2	.	.	TRBJ2-1	CASSQARGYNEQFF	TGTGCCAGCAGCCAAGCACGGGGGTACAATGAGCAGTTCTTC
TRBV10-3	.	.	TRBJ1-2	CAISPTGGAEYGYTF	TGTGCCATCAGCCCAACGGGGGGGGCGGAGTATGGCTACACCTTC
TRBV11-2	TRBD1	.	TRBJ2-7	CASSSNNRGEQYF	TGTGCCAGCAGCTCGAACAACAGGGGCGAGCAGTACTTC
TRBV5-1	.	.	TRBJ2-5	CASSPLAEETQYF	TGCGCCAGCAGCCCCCTCGCGGAAGAGACCCAGTACTTC
TRBV2	.	.	TRBJ1-1	CASSRDTNTEAFF	TGTGCCAGCAGTCGGGACACCAACACTGAAGCTTTCTTT
TRBV28	TRBD2	few	TRBJ2-5	CASSLPSGGRETQYF	TGTGCCAGCAGTTTACCTAGCGGGGGGCGAGAGACCCAGTACTTC
TRBV28	TRBD1	.	TRBJ1-2	CASSRGDRDDYGYTF	TGTGCCAGCAGCCGCGGGGACAGGGATGACTATGGCTACACCTTC
TRBV27	.	.	TRBJ1-2	CASRQGGIGYGYTF	TGTGCCAGCAGGCAGGGTGGTATTGGCTATGGCTACACCTTC
TRBV30	TRBD1	.	TRBJ1-2	CAWSAGTGANYGYTF	TGTGCCTGGAGTGCTGGGACAGGGGCAAACTATGGCTACACCTTC
TRBV5-1	TRBD1	.	TRBJ2-1	CASSLGGQAQFF	TGCGCCAGCAGCTTGGGAGGACAGGCCCAGTTCTTC
TRBV6-4	TRBD1	few	TRBJ1-2	CASSDRRSRGTANPSNYGYTF	TGTGCCAGCAGTGACCGCAGATCCCGAGGGACAGCCAACCCTTCTAACTATGGCTACACCTTC
TRBV27	.	few	TRBJ2-5	CASSLIGTSGTQYF	TGTGCCAGCAGTTTAATCGGAACTAGTGGGACCCAGTACTTC
TRBV18	TRBD1	.	TRBJ1-4	CASSPQQTGEGDEKLFF	TGTGCCAGCTCACCCCAACAAACAGGGGAAGGGGATGAAAAACTGTTTTTT
TRBV5-1	.	.	TRBJ2-5	CASSGRLGAQQETQYF	TGCGCCAGCAGCGGTCGTTTGGGGGCCCAACAAGAGACCCAGTACTTC
TRBV7-8	TRBD1	.	TRBJ1-2	CASSSDRGNYGYTF	TGTGCCAGCAGCTCGGACAGGGGGAACTATGGCTACACCTTC
TRBV29-1	.	.	TRBJ1-2	CSVDRGARGYTF	TGCAGCGTTGACAGGGGTGCGAGAGGCTACACCTTC
TRBV30	TRBD1	.	TRBJ1-5	CAWSHRSYRGLWGNQPQHF	TGTGCCTGGAGTCACAGAAGTTACAGGGGGCTGTGGGGCAATCAGCCCCAGCATTTT
TRBV27	TRBD2	.	TRBJ2-2	CASSLRGGIGELFF	TGTGCCAGCAGCCTCCGCGGGGGGATCGGGGAGCTGTTTTTT
TRBV6-1	.	.	TRBJ1-4	CASSEGGGLNEKLFF	TGTGCCAGCAGTGAAGGAGGGGGTCTCAATGAAAAACTGTTTTTT
TRBV7-9	TRBD1	.	TRBJ1-2	CASSQDRVGGYTF	TGTGCCAGCAGCCAAGACAGGGTCGGAGGCTACACCTTC
TRBV19	.	.	TRBJ1-5	CASSGRVGISPNQPQHF	TGTGCCAGTAGTGGCAGGGTAGGGATCTCTCCTAATCAGCCCCAGCATTTT